This TCR beta chain appears in the sequencing data of a study of CXCR3 chemokines and chemotherapy response in bladder cancer. This clonotype was counted ten times or more. TCRdb called the PCR reads again in MiXCR, with one record for every CDR3 protein. The sample has about 8,900 distinct CDR3 sequences; roughly 23% are singletons. The sample here was taken from a patient whose treatment included neoadjuvant chemotherapy. The TCR originated in a human donor with bladder cancer that did not respond to neoadjuvant chemotherapy.

Here the CDR3 DNA reads TGTGCCAGCAGAACCAACGGGGTTTCGAACTATGGCTACACCTTC. It is translated as CASRTNGVSNYGYTF. The rearrangement links TRBV27 to TRBJ1-2; no clear D gene. Between the trimmed V and J ends, which lost 6 bases and 2 bases, there was a span of 16 bases. This CDR3 comprises 15 residues. Germline CDR1 reads MNHEY; CDR2 reads SMNVEV (reference sequence).